The next 5 T cell receptor beta chains were all read from a single sample in a study of metastatic and nonmetastatic thyroid tumors. MiXCR reprocessed the PCR reads for TCRdb. The top ten hold 6% to 9.5% of the sample, which has about 23,000 clones, approximately 24% seen once. Patients underwent thyroid surgery, and none had received any treatment before it. The sequenced sample was blood. The receptors were gathered from a female donor with papillary thyroid cancer or a benign thyroid nodule (not recorded which). Some clones in this sample may be carry-over from other donors' samples.

A word on this clone: A junction end diverges from the germline sequence, so it may reflect a read error. J is TRBJ2-1 and V is TRBV10-3; 9 nucleotides align to TRBD2. CDR1 is ENHRY and CDR2 is SYGVKD in the germline V gene. The CDR3 covers 14 residues. Here the CDR3 reads CAISGSSGDKEQFF. The CDR3 DNA reads TGTGCCATCAGTGGGTCTAGCGGGGACAAAGAGCAGTTCTTC.

About this clone itself: Relative to the germline gene, one junction end is altered; a read error may explain this. V and J are TRBV5-1 and TRBJ2-5, with 13 nucleotides matching TRBD2. The germline CDR1 and CDR2 sequences are SGHRS and YFSETQ. The CDR3 length is 15 residues. This CDR3 reads CASSRTSGGGETEYF. The CDR3, as DNA: TGCGCCAGCAGCCGGACTAGCGGGGGCGGGGAGACCGAGTACTTC.

The V and J genes are TRBV5-1 and TRBJ1-1; perhaps TRBD1 as D (5 bases). The CDR3 extends over 13 amino acids. Deletions cut 0 bases from V and 9 bases from J, with 12 bases between. CDR1 is SGHRS and CDR2 is YFSETQ in the germline V gene. The DNA for the CDR3 is TGCGCCAGCAGCTTGGGAGGGGTTGAGAAAGCTTTCTTT. Protein product: CASSLGGVEKAFF. Full variable domain (outside the CDR3, taken from reference TRBV5-1 and TRBJ1-1): KAGVTQTPRYLIKTRGQQVTLSCSPISGHRSVSWYQQTPGQGLQFLFEYFSETQRNKGNFPGRFSGRQFSNSRSEMNVSTLELGDSALYLCASSLGGVEKAFFGQGTRLTVV.

The rearrangement joins TRBV19 to TRBJ2-1; D might be TRBD2 (5 bases). The CDR3 spans 12 residues. The germline V gene has CDR1 LNHDA and CDR2 SQIVND (reference sequence). V lost 10 bases, J lost 16 bases, and 23 bases lay in between. The CDR3 coding sequence is TGTGCCACTAGCTCCTCTAGAAATGAGGATTTCTTC. Amino acids: CATSSSRNEDFF.

This clone showed up many times. The chain combines TRBV5-6 with TRBJ1-1; 9 nucleotides align to TRBD1. From germline, CDR1 is SGHDT and CDR2 YYEEEE. This CDR3 is 14 amino acids long. With 7 bases clipped from V and 5 bases from J, the junction kept 9 bases outside the gene matches. CDR3 bases: TGTGCCAGCGGCAGGACAGGGGCGGGTACTGAAGCTTTCTTT. It codes for CASGRTGAGTEAFF.